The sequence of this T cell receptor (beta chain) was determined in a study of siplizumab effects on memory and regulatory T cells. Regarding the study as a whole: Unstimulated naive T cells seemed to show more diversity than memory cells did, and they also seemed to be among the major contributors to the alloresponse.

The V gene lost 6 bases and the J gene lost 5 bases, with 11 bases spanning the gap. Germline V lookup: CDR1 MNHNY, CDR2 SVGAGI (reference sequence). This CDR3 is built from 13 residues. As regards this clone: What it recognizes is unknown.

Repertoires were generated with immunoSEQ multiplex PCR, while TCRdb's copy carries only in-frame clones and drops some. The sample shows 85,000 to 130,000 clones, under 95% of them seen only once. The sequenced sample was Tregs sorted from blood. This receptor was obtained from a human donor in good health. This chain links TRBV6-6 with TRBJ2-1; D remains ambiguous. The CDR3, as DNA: TGTGCCAGCAGAACTCCTGGGGACAATGAGCAGTTCTTC. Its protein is CASRTPGDNEQFF.